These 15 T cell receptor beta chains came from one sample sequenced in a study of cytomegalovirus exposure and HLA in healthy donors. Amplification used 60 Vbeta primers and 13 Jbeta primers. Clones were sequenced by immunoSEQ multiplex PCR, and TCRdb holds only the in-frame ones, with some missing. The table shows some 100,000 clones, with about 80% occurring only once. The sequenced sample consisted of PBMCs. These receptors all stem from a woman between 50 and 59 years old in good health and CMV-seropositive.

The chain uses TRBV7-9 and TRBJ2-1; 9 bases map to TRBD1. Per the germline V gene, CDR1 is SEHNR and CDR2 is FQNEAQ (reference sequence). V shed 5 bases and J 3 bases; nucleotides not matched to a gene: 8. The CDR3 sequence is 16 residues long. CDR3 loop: CASSLSGQGFYNEQFF. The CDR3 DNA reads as TGTGCCAGCAGCCTATCCGGACAGGGGTTCTACAATGAGCAGTTCTTC.

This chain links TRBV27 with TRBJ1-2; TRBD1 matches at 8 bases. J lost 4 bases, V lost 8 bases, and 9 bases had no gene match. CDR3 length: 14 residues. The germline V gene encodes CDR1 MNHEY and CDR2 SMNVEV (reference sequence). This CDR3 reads CASGLGQGGYGYTF. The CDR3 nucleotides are TGTGCCAGCGGTCTAGGACAGGGCGGCTATGGCTACACCTTC.

This CDR3 reads CASSYSKAGGGNTIYF. The DNA for the CDR3 is TGTGCCAGCAGTTACTCGAAGGCAGGGGGAGGAAACACCATATATTTT. J is TRBJ1-3 and V is TRBV6-5; 7 bases map to TRBD1. V dropped 0 bases and J dropped 4; count of bases not matched to a gene: 6. Germline V gives CDR1 MNHEY, CDR2 SVGAGI. The CDR3 totals 16 residues.

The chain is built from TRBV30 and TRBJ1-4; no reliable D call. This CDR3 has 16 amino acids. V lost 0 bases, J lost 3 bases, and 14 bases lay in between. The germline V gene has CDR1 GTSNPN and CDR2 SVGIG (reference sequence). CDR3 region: CAWSVVIREANEKLFF. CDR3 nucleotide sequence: TGTGCCTGGAGTGTAGTAATTCGAGAGGCTAATGAAAAACTGTTTTTT.

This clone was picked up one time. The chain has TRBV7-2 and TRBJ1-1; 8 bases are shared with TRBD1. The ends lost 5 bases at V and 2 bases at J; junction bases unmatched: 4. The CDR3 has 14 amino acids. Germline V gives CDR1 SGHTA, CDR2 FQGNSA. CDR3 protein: CASSGGQVNTEAFF. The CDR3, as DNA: TGTGCCAGCAGCGGGGGACAGGTTAACACTGAAGCTTTCTTT.

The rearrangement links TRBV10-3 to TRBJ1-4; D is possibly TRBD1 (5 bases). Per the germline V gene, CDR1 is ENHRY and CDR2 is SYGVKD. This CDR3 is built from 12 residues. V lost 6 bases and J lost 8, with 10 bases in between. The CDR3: CAIRGGDEKLFF. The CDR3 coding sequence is TGTGCCATCAGAGGAGGGGACGAAAAACTGTTTTTT.

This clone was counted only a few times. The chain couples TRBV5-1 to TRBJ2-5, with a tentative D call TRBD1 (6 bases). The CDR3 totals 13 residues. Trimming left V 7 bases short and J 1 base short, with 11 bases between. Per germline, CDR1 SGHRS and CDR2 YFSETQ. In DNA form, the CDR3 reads TGCGCCAGCGGCCCAGGGGCCCAAGAGACCCAGTACTTC. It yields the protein CASGPGAQETQYF.

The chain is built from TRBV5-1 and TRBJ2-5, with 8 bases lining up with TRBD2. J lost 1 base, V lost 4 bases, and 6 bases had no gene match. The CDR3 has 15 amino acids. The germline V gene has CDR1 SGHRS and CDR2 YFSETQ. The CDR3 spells CASSTVSGAQETQYF. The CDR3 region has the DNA TGCGCCAGCAGCACTGTTAGCGGGGCCCAAGAGACCCAGTACTTC.

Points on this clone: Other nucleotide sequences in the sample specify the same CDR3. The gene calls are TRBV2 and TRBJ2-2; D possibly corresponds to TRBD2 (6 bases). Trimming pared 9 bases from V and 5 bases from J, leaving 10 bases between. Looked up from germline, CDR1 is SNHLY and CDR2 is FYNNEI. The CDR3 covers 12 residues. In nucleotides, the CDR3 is TGTGCCAGTTCGGGGGATACCGGGGAGCTGTTTTTT. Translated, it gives CASSGDTGELFF. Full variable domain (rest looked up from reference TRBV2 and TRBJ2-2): EPEVTQTPSHQVTQMGQEVILRCVPISNHLYFYWYRQILGQKVEFLVSFYNNEISEKSEIFDDQFSVERPDGSNFTLKIRSTKLEDSAMYFCASSGDTGELFFGEGSRLTVL.

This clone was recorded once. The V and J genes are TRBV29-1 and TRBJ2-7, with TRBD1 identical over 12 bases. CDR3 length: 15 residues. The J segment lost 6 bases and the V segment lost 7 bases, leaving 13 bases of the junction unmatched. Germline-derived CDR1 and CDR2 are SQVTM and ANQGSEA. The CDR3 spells CSAGSYGTGGAEQYF. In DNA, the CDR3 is TGCAGCGCCGGAAGTTATGGGACAGGGGGCGCCGAGCAGTACTTC.

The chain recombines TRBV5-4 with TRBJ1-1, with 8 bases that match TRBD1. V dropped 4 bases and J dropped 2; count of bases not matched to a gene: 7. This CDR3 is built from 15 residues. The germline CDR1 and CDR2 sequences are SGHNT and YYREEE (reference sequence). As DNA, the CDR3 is TGTGCCAGCAGCCCCGACAGGGGCCGTAACACTGAAGCTTTCTTT. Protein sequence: CASSPDRGRNTEAFF.

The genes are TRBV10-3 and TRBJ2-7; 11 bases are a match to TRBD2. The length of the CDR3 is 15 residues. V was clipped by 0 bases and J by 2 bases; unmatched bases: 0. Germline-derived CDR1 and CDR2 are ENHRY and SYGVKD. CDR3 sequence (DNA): TGTGCCATCAGTGAGTCGACTAGCGGGACCTACGAGCAGTACTTC. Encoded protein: CAISESTSGTYEQYF.

In nucleotides, the CDR3 is TGTGCCAGCAGCAAGGACTCCAACTATGGCTACACCTTC. This gives the protein CASSKDSNYGYTF. The rearrangement uses TRBV5-5 and TRBJ1-2; D ambiguous. Germline CDR1 is SGHKS and CDR2 is YYEKEE (reference sequence). The ends were cut back, 4 bases at V and 2 bases at J, with 9 bases in the middle. The CDR3 consists of 13 residues.

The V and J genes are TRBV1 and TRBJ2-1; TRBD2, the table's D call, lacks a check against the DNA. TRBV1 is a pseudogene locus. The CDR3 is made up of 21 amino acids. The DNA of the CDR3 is TGCACCAGCAGCCAAGATATGTTGAGGACTAGCGGGAGGAATTTTCCGAATGAGCAGTTCTTC. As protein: CTSSQDMLRTSGRNFPNEQFF.

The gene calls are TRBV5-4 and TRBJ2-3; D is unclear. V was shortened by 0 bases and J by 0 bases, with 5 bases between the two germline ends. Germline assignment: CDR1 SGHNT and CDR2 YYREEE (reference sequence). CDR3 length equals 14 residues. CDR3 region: CASSLDGSTDTQYF. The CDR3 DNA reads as TGTGCCAGCAGCTTGGACGGGAGCACAGATACGCAGTATTTT. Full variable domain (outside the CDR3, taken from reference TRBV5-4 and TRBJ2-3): ETGVTQSPTHLIKTRGQQVTLRCSSQSGHNTVSWYQQALGQGPQFIFQYYREEENGRGNFPPRFSGLQFPNYSSELNVNALELDDSALYLCASSLDGSTDTQYFGPGTRLTVL.